The 30 T cell receptor beta chains listed next were all sequenced from one sample in a study of technical replicates of blood from a handful of donors. Profiled with immunoSEQ multiplex PCR; TCRdb holds only in-frame clones, not every one. The table shows around 93,000 clones, with approximately 95% occurring only once. Source material: T cells isolated from PBMCs. These receptors came from a human donor in good health.

The chain has TRBV20-1 and TRBJ1-1; D is ambiguous. V lost 6 bases and J lost 10, with 6 bases in between. Germline CDR1 reads DFQATT; CDR2 reads SNEGSKA (reference sequence). The CDR3 is 8 residues long. The CDR3 DNA reads as TGCAGTGCCCCAGGAGCTTTCTTT. It encodes CSAPGAFF.

The chain recombines TRBV6-5 with TRBJ2-1, with 15 bases fitting TRBD2. Trimming removed 6 bases from V and 9 bases from J; junction bases left unmatched: 6. This CDR3 has 15 residues. CDR1 MNHEY and CDR2 SVGAGI come from the germline V gene. CDR3 in amino acids: CASSGLAGGYGEQFF. The CDR3 nucleotides are TGTGCCAGCAGCGGACTAGCGGGAGGGTACGGTGAGCAGTTCTTC.

This chain uses TRBV18 with TRBJ1-1, with no clear D. Trimming cost V 3 bases and J 11 bases, with 16 bases left between them. The CDR3 totals 13 residues. Germline loops: CDR1 KGHSH, CDR2 LQKENI. The CDR3 bases are TGTGCCAGCTCACCCGGACTGCCCATGGGGGCTTTCTTT. The encoded protein is CASSPGLPMGAFF.

Only one count was recorded for this clone. The rearrangement links TRBV5-1 to TRBJ1-2; the match to TRBD1 covers 8 bases. From germline, CDR1 is SGHRS and CDR2 YFSETQ. The CDR3 runs to 13 residues. Trimming took 4 bases from V and 5 from J; bases not matched to a gene: 4. DNA of the CDR3: TGCGCCAGCAGCGGACAGGGTGAATATGGCTACACCTTC. Translation gives CASSGQGEYGYTF. Full variable domain (outside the CDR3, taken from reference TRBV5-1 and TRBJ1-2): KAGVTQTPRYLIKTRGQQVTLSCSPISGHRSVSWYQQTPGQGLQFLFEYFSETQRNKGNFPGRFSGRQFSNSRSEMNVSTLELGDSALYLCASSGQGEYGYTFGSGTRLTVV.

V usage is TRBV5-6 and J usage is TRBJ1-4; the D is unclear. The CDR3 runs to 16 residues. Trimming removed 4 bases at V and 2 bases at J, with 15 bases between. Germline V gives CDR1 SGHDT, CDR2 YYEEEE. CDR3 coding DNA: TGTGCCAGCAGCCGACCCGGGGAGGGTACTAATGAAAAACTGTTTTTT. It yields the protein CASSRPGEGTNEKLFF.

This clone was detected once. The rearrangement uses TRBV5-6 and TRBJ2-5, with TRBD2 as a possible D gene (5 bases). This CDR3 has 15 amino acids. CDR1 and CDR2 from the germline V gene are SGHDT and YYEEEE. Trimming pared 2 bases from V and 5 bases from J, leaving 16 bases between. The CDR3 DNA reads TGTGCCAGCAGCTTAAGGACTCCTTTTAGGGAGACCCAGTACTTC. Its translation is CASSLRTPFRETQYF.

This sequence joins TRBV19 and TRBJ1-1, with D uncertain. V was shortened by 8 bases and J by 4 bases, with 11 bases between the two germline ends. In germline, CDR1 is LNHDA, CDR2 SQIVND (reference sequence). The CDR3 consists of 12 residues. The CDR3 spells CASLDPGTEAFF. The DNA of the CDR3 is TGTGCCAGTCTCGACCCGGGCACTGAAGCTTTCTTT.

This chain joins TRBV9 and TRBJ2-2, with 7 bases lining up with TRBD2. Per the germline V gene, CDR1 is SGDLS and CDR2 is YYNGEE. Germline trimming cut 0 bases from V and 4 bases from J; bases unmatched to any gene: 6. The CDR3 contains 16 residues. This CDR3 reads CASSVDAGVVTGELFF. Here the CDR3 DNA reads TGTGCCAGCAGCGTAGATGCGGGAGTGGTCACCGGGGAGCTGTTTTTT.

The V call is TRBV28, the J call TRBJ2-7; 10 bases match TRBD1. The ends lost 4 bases at V and 4 bases at J; junction bases unmatched: 4. The germline V gene has CDR1 MDHEN and CDR2 SYDVKM. The CDR3 is 14 residues long. The chain's CDR3 is CASSSRTGGYEQYF. The CDR3 DNA reads as TGTGCCAGCAGTTCTCGGACAGGGGGTTACGAGCAGTACTTC.

CDR3 loop: CASSPPGEYEQYF. CDR3 nucleotides: TGTGCCAGCAGCCCCCCAGGGGAATACGAGCAGTACTTC. The chain recombines TRBV6-1 with TRBJ2-7, with D perhaps TRBD1 (6 bases). Germline V gene sequence: CDR1 MNHNS, CDR2 SASEGT. The CDR3 totals 13 residues. V gave up 6 bases and J gave up 4 bases, with 13 bases separating them.

The genes are TRBV18 and TRBJ2-3, with 10 bases aligning to TRBD2. The germline gives CDR1 KGHSH, CDR2 LQKENI. CDR3 size: 16 residues. Trimming at V came to 2 bases and at J to 3 bases, leaving 5 bases not matched to a gene. The CDR3 protein is CASSPFLAGVTDTQYF. The CDR3 DNA is TGTGCCAGCTCACCATTCCTAGCGGGAGTGACAGATACGCAGTATTTT.

V is TRBV5-1 and J is TRBJ2-7; 9 nucleotides agree with TRBD1. The CDR3 consists of 16 residues. V lost 0 bases, J lost 0 bases, and 4 bases stayed unmatched. Looked up from germline, CDR1 is SGHRS and CDR2 is YFSETQ. The CDR3 sequence: CASSLADRGASYEQYF. In DNA form, the CDR3 reads TGCGCCAGCAGCTTGGCGGACAGGGGAGCCTCCTACGAGCAGTACTTC.

The J gene is TRBJ2-5, the V gene TRBV7-3; 11 bases are shared with TRBD2. The germline CDR1 and CDR2 sequences are SGHTA and FQGTGA. The CDR3 is made up of 15 amino acids. The V and J ends lost 5 bases and 4 bases, in that order; junction bases with no gene match: 6. The CDR3 region is CASSPLAGGPETQYF. The CDR3 DNA reads as TGTGCCAGCAGCCCCTTAGCGGGAGGGCCAGAGACCCAGTACTTC.

This clone appeared a few times. The CDR3 spells CASSVAGEDTEAFF. In DNA form, the CDR3 reads TGTGCCAGCAGCGTAGCGGGGGAGGACACTGAAGCTTTCTTT. The chain combines TRBV9 with TRBJ1-1; perhaps TRBD1 as D (5 bases). Per the germline V gene, CDR1 is SGDLS and CDR2 is YYNGEE. V lost 0 bases to trimming and J lost 3 bases, with 9 bases between them. This CDR3 spans 14 amino acids.

CDR3 in DNA: TGTGCCAGCAGCGTAGTCGGGGGGGAAACCTACAATGAGCAGTTCTTC. This codes for CASSVVGGETYNEQFF. The chain recombines TRBV9 with TRBJ2-1, with 8 bases aligning to TRBD2. Germline-derived CDR1 and CDR2 are SGDLS and YYNGEE. After removal of 0 bases from V and 2 bases from J, the junction contained 4 bases not matched to a gene. This CDR3 is built from 16 residues.

The rearrangement joins TRBV27 to TRBJ1-3, with D perhaps matching TRBD1 (6 bases). Trimming left V 6 bases short and J 4 bases short, with 13 bases between. In germline, CDR1 is MNHEY, CDR2 SMNVEV (reference sequence). The CDR3 spans 14 residues. The CDR3 DNA follows: TGTGCCAGCAGAAAACAGGGTACGGGAAACACCATATATTTT. This sequence encodes CASRKQGTGNTIYF.

J is TRBJ2-7 and V is TRBV28; TRBD1 matches at 7 bases. Per germline, CDR1 MDHEN and CDR2 SYDVKM. CDR3 length equals 14 residues. Trimming at V came to 9 bases and at J to 3 bases, leaving 11 bases not matched to a gene. CDR3 in amino acids: CASNSGTADYEQYF. In nucleotides, the CDR3 is TGTGCCAGTAACTCCGGGACAGCGGACTACGAGCAGTACTTC.

The genes are TRBV5-1 and TRBJ2-7; 10 nucleotides align to TRBD2. CDR3 length: 13 amino acids. V was pared by 7 bases and J by 6 bases, with 7 bases of the junction left unmatched. CDR1 SGHRS and CDR2 YFSETQ come from the germline V gene. DNA of the CDR3: TGCGCCAGCGCGGAACTAGCGGGATTCGAGCAGTACTTC. Translation: CASAELAGFEQYF.

The CDR3 loop is CASSLIGEQYF. Here the CDR3 DNA reads TGTGCCAGCAGCTTGATCGGCGAGCAGTACTTC. V is TRBV5-8 and J is TRBJ2-7; D not resolved. Between the trimmed V and J ends, which lost 1 base and 6 bases, there was a span of 5 bases. Per the germline V gene, CDR1 is SGHTS and CDR2 is YDEGEE. The CDR3 spans 11 residues.

A single count supports this clone. The V and J genes are TRBV5-1 and TRBJ2-7; 9 bases match TRBD1. CDR3 size: 16 residues. CDR1 and CDR2 (germline): SGHRS, YFSETQ. J lost 11 bases, V lost 0 bases, and 15 bases had no gene match. The CDR3 DNA reads as TGCGCCAGCAGCTTGGTTTGCCCGGACAGGGGATTGTGGGAGTACTTC. It yields the protein CASSLVCPDRGLWEYF.

V usage is TRBV5-1 and J usage is TRBJ2-1, with 8 bases aligning to TRBD2. Germline V lookup: CDR1 SGHRS, CDR2 YFSETQ. The CDR3 extends over 16 amino acids. Trimming cost V 4 bases and J 8 bases; bases outside gene matches: 14. CDR3 bases: TGCGCCAGCAGCCAATTTCCTCAATTAGCGGGATATGAGCAGTTCTTC. Translated, it gives CASSQFPQLAGYEQFF.

The genes are TRBV30 and TRBJ1-6, with 9 bases identical to TRBD1. Germline V CDR1 and CDR2: GTSNPN, SVGIG (reference sequence). This CDR3 comprises 15 residues. The trim removed 1 base at V and 5 bases at J, leaving 3 bases unmatched. The CDR3: CAWSGRTGDNSPLHF. The DNA of the CDR3 is TGTGCCTGGAGTGGAAGGACAGGGGATAATTCACCCCTCCACTTT.

The CDR3 DNA follows: TGTGCCAGCAAATTAGTTGGCGGATCCACAGATACGCAGTATTTT. Encoded protein: CASKLVGGSTDTQYF. V is TRBV7-6 and J is TRBJ2-3; D is unresolved. Trimming took 7 bases from V and 2 from J, leaving 16 bases between them. The CDR3 extends over 15 amino acids. Germline V gene data show CDR1 as SGHVS and CDR2 as FNYEAQ.

The rearrangement uses TRBV4-3 and TRBJ2-7, with 7 bases matching TRBD1. The CDR3 is 16 residues long. Germline V lookup: CDR1 LGHNA, CDR2 YSLEER. V was pared by 1 base and J by 3 bases, with 9 bases of the junction left unmatched. CDR3 nucleotide sequence: TGCGCCAGCAGCCAAGGGTCTGCGACAGGGTACTACGAGCAGTACTTC. It encodes CASSQGSATGYYEQYF.

This clone was picked up one time. The V gene is TRBV5-6, the J gene TRBJ1-1, with D uncertain. The CDR3 has 12 residues. Germline loops: CDR1 SGHDT, CDR2 YYEEEE. The V end lost 2 bases, the J end lost 11 bases, and 13 bases lay between the germline ends. CDR3 sequence (DNA): TGTGCCAGCAGCTTCAGTACAATTCCGGCTTTCTTT. This encodes CASSFSTIPAFF.

The genes are TRBV7-6 and TRBJ2-1; D ambiguous. The CDR3 is made up of 12 amino acids. Deletions cut 5 bases from V and 6 bases from J, with 8 bases between. Germline values: CDR1 SGHVS, CDR2 FNYEAQ. This CDR3 reads CASSTASNEQFF. The DNA for the CDR3 is TGTGCCAGCAGCACCGCTAGCAATGAGCAGTTCTTC.

V gene TRBV4-3 combines with J gene TRBJ2-2; 9 nucleotides agree with TRBD1. V was pared by 3 bases and J by 6 bases, with 11 bases of the junction left unmatched. The CDR3 spans 17 residues. CDR1 is LGHNA and CDR2 is YSLEER in the germline V gene. CDR3 coding DNA: TGCGCCAGCAGCCAGGCCGGGACAGGGAAGTTCGCCGGGGAGCTGTTTTTT. It encodes CASSQAGTGKFAGELFF.

This rearrangement joins TRBV28 to TRBJ2-7, with TRBD2 identical over 15 bases. Germline loops: CDR1 MDHEN, CDR2 SYDVKM. CDR3 length: 19 residues. Unmatched junction bases numbered 18, after V lost 6 bases and J lost 6 bases. CDR3 loop: CASRPGTSGRSKGRGEQYF. The CDR3 DNA sequence: TGTGCCAGCAGACCTGGGACTAGCGGGAGGTCGAAGGGTAGGGGCGAGCAGTACTTC.

The chain joins TRBV6-5 to TRBJ1-4, with D tentatively TRBD1 (6 bases). The V gene lost 2 bases and the J gene lost 15 bases, with 16 bases spanning the gap. CDR3 size: 13 residues. Germline V gene sequence: CDR1 MNHEY, CDR2 SVGAGI. The CDR3 protein is CASSYEVSGVLFF. The CDR3 nucleotides are TGTGCCAGCAGTTACGAGGTCTCAGGGGTATTGTTTTTT.

This clone was detected once. The chain's CDR3 is CASSFRGSLYEQYF. The CDR3 DNA is TGTGCCAGCAGTTTTAGGGGTTCATTATACGAGCAGTACTTC. V usage is TRBV27 and J usage is TRBJ2-7; D possibly corresponds to TRBD1 (5 bases). Germline lookup yields CDR1 MNHEY and CDR2 SMNVEV (reference sequence). This CDR3 contains 14 residues. The V gene lost 3 bases and the J gene lost 4 bases, with 13 bases spanning the gap.